The 23 T cell receptor beta chains below were found in one sample sequenced in a study of blood T cell repertoires in COVID-19. The method was immunoSEQ multiplex PCR; TCRdb's version includes in-frame clones alone and lacks a portion of them. Of fewer than 300,000 clones in the sample, around 90% were seen once. Material for sequencing was peripheral blood. These receptors originate from a woman aged 45-59 years with COVID-19, enrolled during active disease.

This chain joins TRBV7-3 and TRBJ2-2, with TRBD1 matching over 9 bases. The CDR3 totals 20 residues. V trimming: 3 bases; J trimming: 0 bases; junction bases outside the gene matches: 14. Germline CDR1 reads SGHTA; CDR2 reads FQGTGA. Written as DNA, the CDR3 is TGTGCCAGCAGCTTCCTAGTTACAGGGGGCGCGGGGGCGAACACCGGGGAGCTGTTTTTT. It yields the protein CASSFLVTGGAGANTGELFF.

The chain combines TRBV7-2 with TRBJ2-3; D is undetermined. The CDR3 is made up of 14 amino acids. Germline V CDR1 and CDR2: SGHTA, FQGNSA. Trimming pared 3 bases from V and 5 bases from J, leaving 12 bases between. CDR3 loop: CASSFSSSGDTQYF. The CDR3 DNA is TGTGCCAGCAGCTTTTCTTCCTCAGGAGATACGCAGTATTTT.

The chain couples TRBV5-8 to TRBJ1-1; the match to TRBD1 covers 7 bases. J gave up 1 base and V 4 bases, and 10 bases lay outside the gene matches. The CDR3 has 16 amino acids. Germline V gene data show CDR1 as SGHTS and CDR2 as YDEGEE. The CDR3 is CASSVLGGVGNTEAFF. The CDR3 DNA follows: TGTGCCAGCAGCGTATTAGGGGGCGTTGGGAACACTGAAGCTTTCTTT.

The chain employs TRBV5-4 and TRBJ2-7; TRBD2 matches 10 bases. This CDR3 spans 15 amino acids. With 4 bases clipped from V and 2 bases from J, the junction kept 6 bases outside the gene matches. Germline loops: CDR1 SGHNT, CDR2 YYREEE (reference sequence). CDR3 nucleotide sequence: TGTGCCAGCAGCCTCGGACTAGCGGACGCCTACGAGCAGTACTTC. This sequence encodes CASSLGLADAYEQYF.

The chain couples TRBV19 to TRBJ2-1; D may be TRBD2 (6 bases). The germline V gene encodes CDR1 LNHDA and CDR2 SQIVND (reference sequence). The ends were cut back, 3 bases at V and 5 bases at J, with 11 bases in the middle. This CDR3 has 14 residues. The chain's CDR3 is CASSISDYDNEQFF. The CDR3 DNA reads TGTGCCAGTAGTATTTCGGACTACGACAATGAGCAGTTCTTC. The full variable domain, in which reference TRBV19 and TRBJ2-1 provide the parts outside the CDR3, is DGGITQSPKYLFRKEGQNVTLSCEQNLNHDAMYWYRQDPGQGLRLIYYSQIVNDFQKGDIAEGYSVSREKKESFPLTVTSAQKNPTAFYLCASSISDYDNEQFFGPGTRLTVL.

The chain employs TRBV3-1 (or the pseudogene TRBV3-2) and TRBJ2-1, with 8 bases matching TRBD2. Germline V CDR1 and CDR2: LGHDT, YNNKEL (reference sequence). The CDR3 length is 17 residues. The V segment lost 5 bases and the J segment 4 bases; nucleotides outside the gene matches: 13. The CDR3 spells CASSKNTGLVGYNEQFF. CDR3 coding DNA: TGTGCCAGCAGCAAAAATACGGGACTAGTAGGTTACAATGAGCAGTTCTTC.

In its sample, this clone was seen a few times. The V gene is TRBV4-1, the J gene TRBJ1-6; D call uncertain. Germline V CDR1 and CDR2: MGHRA, YSYEKL. Trimming took off 1 base at V and 17 bases at J, with 18 bases between the two ends. This CDR3 has 14 amino acids. The CDR3 region is CASSQVSQLKVFHF. In nucleotides, the CDR3 is TGCGCCAGCAGCCAAGTTAGCCAGTTAAAAGTATTCCACTTT.

The chain is built from TRBV19 and TRBJ1-1, with 8 bases lining up with TRBD1. CDR3 length: 14 amino acids. The germline V gene encodes CDR1 LNHDA and CDR2 SQIVND (reference sequence). The trim removed 4 bases at V and 8 bases at J, leaving 9 bases unmatched. The CDR3 DNA reads TGTGCCAGTAGTACCCGAACTCACAGGGGGGAAGCTTTCTTT. This gives the protein CASSTRTHRGEAFF.

This sequence joins TRBV14 and TRBJ2-7; 7 nucleotides line up with TRBD1. Germline-derived CDR1 and CDR2 are SGHDN and FVKESK. V was clipped by 6 bases and J by 3 bases; unmatched bases: 5. This CDR3 has 13 amino acids. The DNA of the CDR3 is TGTGCCAGCAGAGGGACAGCGAACTACGAGCAGTACTTC. As protein: CASRGTANYEQYF.

The V call is TRBV13, the J call TRBJ1-1, with 9 bases aligning to TRBD1. J was trimmed by 4 bases and V by 3 bases; bases with no gene match: 6. CDR1 and CDR2 from the germline V gene are PRHDT and FYEKMQ (reference sequence). This CDR3 is 15 amino acids long. In DNA, the CDR3 is TGTGCCAGCAGCTTTGGACAGGGGAGGAGCACTGAAGCTTTCTTT. Translated, it gives CASSFGQGRSTEAFF.

This clone was seen once. The chain links TRBV28 to TRBJ2-7; TRBD2 matches at 7 bases. The CDR3 is made up of 14 amino acids. Germline V lookup: CDR1 MDHEN, CDR2 SYDVKM. Trimming cost V 5 bases and J 6 bases; bases outside gene matches: 10. CDR3 in amino acids: CASSQSSGGSEQYF. CDR3 DNA sequence: TGTGCCAGCAGTCAATCTTCGGGGGGATCCGAGCAGTACTTC. Full variable domain (outside the CDR3, taken from reference TRBV28 and TRBJ2-7): DVKVTQSSRYLVKRTGEKVFLECVQDMDHENMFWYRQDPGLGLRLIYFSYDVKMKEKGDIPEGYSVSREKKERFSLILESASTNQTSMYLCASSQSSGGSEQYFGPGTRLTVT.

The chain's CDR3 is CSVPGFNTGELFF. DNA for the CDR3: TGCAGCGTCCCAGGGTTCAACACCGGGGAGCTGTTTTTT. The genes are TRBV29-1 and TRBJ2-2; D perhaps matches TRBD1 (5 bases). This CDR3 region has 13 residues. V was cut by 6 bases and J by 2 bases, with 10 bases left in between. CDR1 and CDR2 from the germline V gene are SQVTM and ANQGSEA.

In its sample, this clone was seen once. The chain employs TRBV5-5 and TRBJ2-5, with D unresolved. The germline gives CDR1 SGHKS, CDR2 YYEKEE (reference sequence). CDR3 size: 14 residues. V was trimmed by 2 bases and J by 5 bases, leaving 13 bases between them. As DNA, the CDR3 is TGTGCCAGCAGCTTAGAGGTTGCTCGCGAGACCCAGTACTTC. The encoded protein is CASSLEVARETQYF.

The chain uses TRBV29-1 and TRBJ2-3, with TRBD2 identical over 7 bases. V lost 4 bases, J lost 2 bases, and 9 bases stayed unmatched. This CDR3 region has 15 residues. Germline V gives CDR1 SQVTM, CDR2 ANQGSEA. This chain's CDR3 is CSVVGRESPTDTQYF. The CDR3 DNA reads as TGCAGCGTTGTCGGGCGGGAGTCCCCCACAGATACGCAGTATTTT.

This clone came up once. The V gene is TRBV9, the J gene TRBJ2-7; 13 bases line up with TRBD2. Germline V CDR1 and CDR2: SGDLS, YYNGEE. The CDR3 runs 16 residues. The V segment lost 2 bases and the J segment 6 bases; nucleotides outside the gene matches: 8. CDR3 residues: CASSVGLAGEKREQYF. The CDR3 nucleotides are TGTGCCAGCAGCGTCGGACTAGCGGGAGAGAAACGCGAGCAGTACTTC.

The V gene is TRBV6-2 or TRBV6-3, the J gene TRBJ1-2; D might be TRBD1 (6 bases). Trimming cost V 2 bases and J 0 bases, with 7 bases left between them. The CDR3 is 14 amino acids. Germline CDR1 is MNHEY and CDR2 is SVGEGT. CDR3 loop: CASSYAGANYGYTF. The CDR3 DNA follows: TGTGCCAGCAGTTACGCAGGGGCTAACTATGGCTACACCTTC.

This clone is categorized as medium-sized. The V call is TRBV5-5, the J call TRBJ2-7; unclear D gene. From germline, CDR1 is SGHKS and CDR2 YYEKEE (reference sequence). This CDR3 is built from 14 residues. V was shortened by 3 bases and J by 0 bases, with 10 bases between the two germline ends. CDR3 amino acids: CASSSLESSYEQYF. The CDR3 nucleotides read TGTGCCAGCAGCTCGCTGGAGAGCTCCTACGAGCAGTACTTC.

This clone was detected only a few times. The rearrangement joins TRBV7-6 to TRBJ1-6; the match to TRBD1 covers 9 bases. Germline V gives CDR1 SGHVS, CDR2 FNYEAQ. The J segment lost 5 bases and the V segment lost 5 bases, leaving 10 bases of the junction unmatched. The CDR3 consists of 17 residues. Here the CDR3 reads CASSPWTGVSDNSPLHF. CDR3 nucleotides: TGTGCCAGCAGCCCCTGGACAGGGGTATCAGATAATTCACCCCTCCACTTT.

The rearrangement uses TRBV19 and TRBJ2-1; perhaps TRBD2 as D (5 bases). V was shortened by 3 bases and J by 1 base, with 19 bases between the two germline ends. CDR3 length: 18 amino acids. Per germline, CDR1 LNHDA and CDR2 SQIVND (reference sequence). Here the CDR3 reads CASSIYLAPGKSYNEQFF. CDR3 bases: TGTGCCAGTAGTATTTACTTAGCCCCCGGGAAATCCTACAATGAGCAGTTCTTC. The full variable domain, with the rest looked up from reference TRBV19 and TRBJ2-1, is DGGITQSPKYLFRKEGQNVTLSCEQNLNHDAMYWYRQDPGQGLRLIYYSQIVNDFQKGDIAEGYSVSREKKESFPLTVTSAQKNPTAFYLCASSIYLAPGKSYNEQFFGPGTRLTVL.

In nucleotides, the CDR3 is TGTGCCAGCAGCACAGGGGGTAGGGATGGCTACACCTTC. This codes for CASSTGGRDGYTF. V and J are TRBV28 and TRBJ1-2, with 8 bases aligning to TRBD1. CDR1 MDHEN and CDR2 SYDVKM come from the germline V gene. Trimming removed 6 bases from V and 6 bases from J; junction bases left unmatched: 6. This CDR3 contains 13 residues.

The chain couples TRBV29-1 to TRBJ2-2; 8 nucleotides match TRBD2. CDR1 and CDR2 from the germline V gene are SQVTM and ANQGSEA. The CDR3 has 14 residues. V was clipped by 6 bases and J by 2 bases; unmatched bases: 5. CDR3 protein: CSVQLAVNTGELFF. In DNA form, the CDR3 reads TGCAGCGTGCAACTAGCGGTCAACACCGGGGAGCTGTTTTTT.

This clone appeared a single time. The chain couples TRBV6-5 to TRBJ2-7; a possible D gene is TRBD2 (6 bases). This CDR3 is 14 amino acids long. Trimming cost V 7 bases and J 1 base, with 14 bases left between them. CDR1 and CDR2 from the germline V gene are MNHEY and SVGAGI. This CDR3 reads CASKLQRVSYEQYF. CDR3 sequence (DNA): TGTGCCAGCAAACTTCAGCGGGTTTCCTACGAGCAGTACTTC.

The chain joins TRBV27 to TRBJ1-2, with 7 bases identical to TRBD1. Trimming at V came to 3 bases and at J to 4 bases, leaving 5 bases not matched to a gene. Germline V gives CDR1 MNHEY, CDR2 SMNVEV (reference sequence). The CDR3 extends over 14 amino acids. CDR3 nucleotides: TGTGCCAGCAGTTTTTCGGGACAGATCTATGGCTACACCTTC. Residues: CASSFSGQIYGYTF.